The text below deals with one TCR beta chain. Its cognate antigen is unknown. This entry comes from a study of T cells in Graves' hyperthyroidism and ophthalmopathy. Study at large: The authors collected peripheral blood at initial diagnosis, before any treatment.

Study-level points and caveats: Ophthalmopathy was identified by the model a median roughly 6.5 months ahead of onset. Researchers found most expanded thyroid clonotypes above 0.001 in blood as well.

PBMCs were obtained from 10 ml fresh peripheral blood. RNA transcripts yielded amplified TCR beta CDR3 regions. The HTBI set primed first-round TCR CDR3 RT-PCR. Each CDR3 protein is one row after TCRdb ran MiXCR on the multiplex PCR reads. This table holds more than 350,000 distinct CDR3 sequences, approximately 16% found once. This CDR3 comprises 15 residues. Per the germline V gene, CDR1 is SGHVS and CDR2 is FNYEAQ. The germline V and J ends were trimmed by 5 bases and 9 bases, with 23 bases remaining between them. The sample was blood. The origin of this receptor is a woman aged 60-70 years with Graves' ophthalmopathy. The chain recombines TRBV7-6 with TRBJ2-7, with D possibly matching TRBD2 (6 bases). The CDR3 coding sequence is TGTGCCAGCAGCCCCATAGCGGAGAACCCTACGAGGCAGTACTTC. It codes for CASSPIAENPTRQYF.